Below, 21 T cell receptor beta chains from the same sample are listed, as sequenced in a study of CD8 T cells in ankylosing spondylitis. MiXCR, applied by TCRdb to the 5' RACE reads, yields one record per CDR3 protein. In the table there are 25,000 to 35,000 distinct CDR3 sequences, about 5.1% of which are singletons. Sequenced input: blood, either unsorted or a sorted T cell fraction (not recorded which). Receptor source: a female donor with ankylosing spondylitis or in good health (not recorded which).

The V and J genes are TRBV9 and TRBJ2-3, with D perhaps TRBD1 (5 bases). The CDR3 is 15 amino acids. V lost 0 bases, J lost 7 bases, and 15 bases lay in between. The germline V gene has CDR1 SGDLS and CDR2 YYNGEE. The CDR3 DNA is TGTGCCAGCAGCGTAGAGGCAGGGCTACTAAATACGCAGTATTTT. This codes for CASSVEAGLLNTQYF.

A few counts support this clonotype. The chain has TRBV9 and TRBJ2-7, with D possibly matching TRBD2 (5 bases). This CDR3 has 15 residues. The germline CDR1 and CDR2 sequences are SGDLS and YYNGEE. V was trimmed by 4 bases and J by 5 bases, leaving 19 bases between them. CDR3 in amino acids: CASSQNPSRGHEQYF. In DNA form, the CDR3 reads TGTGCCAGCAGCCAAAACCCGTCACGGGGTCACGAGCAGTACTTC.

Sample share makes this clonotype medium-sized. The J gene is TRBJ1-1, the V gene TRBV6-1, with 8 positions matching TRBD1. The CDR3 length is 15 residues. The V gene's germline CDR1 is MNHNS and CDR2 SASEGT. The junction had 9 bases not matched to a gene; V was cut back by 5 bases and J by 4 bases. CDR3 protein: CASSKTQGATTEAFF. CDR3 in DNA: TGTGCCAGCAGTAAAACTCAGGGGGCGACCACTGAAGCTTTCTTT.

This clonotype is medium-sized within its sample. This chain links TRBV9 with TRBJ2-2, with D perhaps matching TRBD2 (6 bases). The V gene's germline CDR1 is SGDLS and CDR2 YYNGEE. The V gene lost 3 bases and the J gene lost 6 bases, with 12 bases spanning the gap. This CDR3 region has 14 residues. The DNA of the CDR3 is TGTGCCAGCAGCGCGGCTTGGGGGGCCGGGGAGCTGTTTTTT. Translation gives CASSAAWGAGELFF.

Points on this clonotype: One end of the junction does not line up with germline, which may come from a read error. J is TRBJ1-1 and V is TRBV9; 7 bases map to TRBD1. Germline assignment: CDR1 SGDLS and CDR2 YYNGEE. This CDR3 comprises 16 residues. For the CDR3, the DNA is TGTGCCCGCAGCGTAGGGATACGACAGGGCGACGCTGACGCTTTCTTT. Its protein product is CARSVGIRQGDADAFF.

This clonotype was seen ten or more times. V is TRBV9 and J is TRBJ2-3, with TRBD2 matching over 9 bases. The CDR3 spans 16 residues. V was clipped by 0 bases and J by 7 bases; unmatched bases: 9. In germline, CDR1 is SGDLS, CDR2 YYNGEE. The CDR3 DNA is TGTGCCAGCAGCGTAGGAGGCGGGAGGGCCTTGAATACGCAGTATTTT. As protein: CASSVGGGRALNTQYF.

By proportion, this clonotype is medium-sized. The chain carries TRBV20-1 and TRBJ2-7; possibly TRBD2 for D (6 bases). V shed 8 bases and J shed 0 bases, with 17 bases lying between them. The germline V gene has CDR1 DFQATT and CDR2 SNEGSKA (reference sequence). The CDR3 length is 14 residues. CDR3 in amino acids: CSHMGGYSSYEQYF. CDR3 nucleotides: TGCAGTCATATGGGGGGATATAGCTCCTACGAGCAGTACTTC.

The CDR3, as DNA: TGTGCCAGCAGCGTAGAAGGGGCGGGGGGGTTCAATGAGCAGTTCTTC. Translating it yields CASSVEGAGGFNEQFF. The V gene is TRBV9, the J gene TRBJ2-1; TRBD2 aligns across 9 bases. This CDR3 has 16 amino acids. Trimming cost V 0 bases and J 6 bases; bases outside gene matches: 7. In germline, CDR1 is SGDLS, CDR2 YYNGEE.

The table lists this clonotype with many counts. The chain has TRBV9 and TRBJ2-5, with 7 bases aligning to TRBD2. V dropped 3 bases and J dropped 5; count of bases not matched to a gene: 10. CDR3 size: 15 residues. Germline CDR1 is SGDLS and CDR2 is YYNGEE. The CDR3 is CASSARGVGVETQYF. The CDR3 DNA sequence: TGTGCCAGCAGCGCCCGGGGGGTTGGCGTGGAGACCCAGTACTTC. Based on the CDR3 plus reference TRBV9 and TRBJ2-5, the full variable domain is DSGVTQTPKHLITATGQRVTLRCSPRSGDLSVYWYQQSLDQGLQFLIQYYNGEERAKGNILERFSAQQFPDLHSELNLSSLELGDSALYFCASSARGVGVETQYFGPGTRLLVL.

This sequence joins TRBV9 and TRBJ2-5, with no clear D. The CDR3 length is 12 residues. Germline CDR1 and CDR2: SGDLS and YYNGEE. Trimming removed 0 bases from V and 5 bases from J, with 5 bases in between. CDR3 nucleotide sequence: TGTGCCAGCAGCGTAGATCAGGAGACCCAGTACTTC. As protein: CASSVDQETQYF.

This clonotype was seen many times. The chain employs TRBV9 and TRBJ2-3; D gene unclear. Per germline, CDR1 SGDLS and CDR2 YYNGEE. V shed 3 bases and J shed 2 bases, with 4 bases lying between them. This CDR3 has 12 amino acids. The chain's CDR3 is CASSEHTDTQYF. The DNA of the CDR3 is TGTGCCAGCAGCGAGCACACAGATACGCAGTATTTT. Variable domain in full (rest from reference TRBV9 and TRBJ2-3): DSGVTQTPKHLITATGQRVTLRCSPRSGDLSVYWYQQSLDQGLQFLIQYYNGEERAKGNILERFSAQQFPDLHSELNLSSLELGDSALYFCASSEHTDTQYFGPGTRLTVL.

By sample share, this clonotype is medium-sized. J is TRBJ2-3 and V is TRBV9; D not certain. Trimming removed 0 bases at V and 7 bases at J, with 18 bases between. Per germline, CDR1 SGDLS and CDR2 YYNGEE. The CDR3 has 16 amino acids. The CDR3 nucleotides read TGTGCCAGCAGCGTAGAGTTCGCGGATGGTGGAAATACGCAGTATTTT. It translates to CASSVEFADGGNTQYF.

The V and J genes are TRBV9 and TRBJ2-3, with D perhaps being TRBD1 or TRBD2 (5 bases each). Germline values: CDR1 SGDLS, CDR2 YYNGEE. The CDR3 sequence is 16 residues long. Trimming pared 0 bases from V and 0 bases from J, leaving 11 bases between. The CDR3 here is CASSVVVGRSTDTQYF. CDR3 in DNA: TGTGCCAGCAGCGTAGTCGTGGGACGGAGCACAGATACGCAGTATTTT.

In its sample, this clonotype was seen a few times. The chain uses TRBV9 and TRBJ2-3; D not certain. V gave up 0 bases and J gave up 2 bases, with 7 bases separating them. Germline V lookup: CDR1 SGDLS, CDR2 YYNGEE. The CDR3 sequence is 14 residues long. CDR3 region: CASSVAQTTDTQYF. The CDR3 DNA reads as TGTGCCAGCAGCGTAGCTCAAACCACAGATACGCAGTATTTT.

This clonotype has a count of ten or more. The rearrangement joins TRBV9 to TRBJ2-1; no clear D gene. This CDR3 region has 17 residues. Trimming cost V 1 base and J 1 base, with 15 bases left between them. Looked up from germline, CDR1 is SGDLS and CDR2 is YYNGEE. In nucleotides, the CDR3 is TGTGCCAGCAGCGTATTCTCACAAGGTGGTTCCTACAATGAGCAGTTCTTC. Translating gives CASSVFSQGGSYNEQFF.

This clonotype came up many times. The V gene is TRBV9, the J gene TRBJ2-2; D perhaps matches TRBD2 (7 bases). CDR3 length equals 18 residues. CDR1 and CDR2 from the germline V gene are SGDLS and YYNGEE. Trimming removed 3 bases from V and 0 bases from J, with 18 bases in between. This CDR3 reads CASSERGGTITNTGELFF. CDR3 sequence (DNA): TGTGCCAGCAGCGAGAGGGGGGGGACTATCACGAACACCGGGGAGCTGTTTTTT.

This clonotype was observed at least ten times. This chain connects TRBV9 to TRBJ2-3, with TRBD2 identical over 7 bases. The length of the CDR3 is 16 residues. Trimming took 4 bases from V and 4 from J; bases not matched to a gene: 12. CDR1 is SGDLS and CDR2 is YYNGEE in the germline V gene. DNA of the CDR3: TGTGCCAGCAGCCCGACCTCGGGGGGACGGGCAGATACGCAGTATTTT. This encodes CASSPTSGGRADTQYF.

This clonotype has at least ten counts. The V call is TRBV9, the J call TRBJ2-7; possibly TRBD1 for D (6 bases). The CDR3 sequence is 12 residues long. V dropped 0 bases and J dropped 9 bases, with 10 bases sitting between them. Germline lookup yields CDR1 SGDLS and CDR2 YYNGEE. The CDR3 DNA sequence: TGTGCCAGCAGCGTAGATGGCAGGGGGCAGTACTTC. Its protein product is CASSVDGRGQYF.

At least ten counts were recorded for this clonotype. The gene calls are TRBV9 and TRBJ1-3; D gene uncertain. With 4 bases removed from V and 2 bases from J, the gap between germline ends came to 13 bases. The germline gives CDR1 SGDLS, CDR2 YYNGEE. The CDR3 consists of 15 residues. CDR3 nucleotide sequence: TGTGCCAGCAGCTCTGAGACAAGCGCTGGAAACACCATATATTTT. It yields the protein CASSSETSAGNTIYF.

Many counts were recorded for this clonotype. This sequence joins TRBV9 and TRBJ2-3; D not certain. CDR3 length: 16 residues. V was shortened by 4 bases and J by 4 bases, with 19 bases between the two germline ends. Germline V gene lookup returns CDR1 SGDLS and CDR2 YYNGEE. The DNA for the CDR3 is TGTGCCAGCAGCTCCCGTATAACCGCCGAGGCAGATACGCAGTATTTT. Translated, it gives CASSSRITAEADTQYF.

This clonotype appeared many times. The chain links TRBV9 to TRBJ2-7; 11 nucleotides match TRBD2. Trimming cost V 0 bases and J 5 bases; bases outside gene matches: 4. In germline, CDR1 is SGDLS, CDR2 YYNGEE. CDR3 length: 15 amino acids. CDR3 bases: TGTGCCAGCAGCGTAGGACTAGCGGGGATCGACGAGCAGTACTTC. Translating gives CASSVGLAGIDEQYF.